This entry describes one T cell receptor (beta chain). What it binds is not known. This CDR3 is built from 12 residues. Looked up from germline, CDR1 is SGDLS and CDR2 is YYNGEE. Deletions cut 6 bases from V and 8 bases from J, with 14 bases between. This record comes from a study of T cell responses to AZD1222 COVID-19 vaccine. Assay used: immunoSEQ multiplex PCR; TCRdb lists only in-frame clones, some missing. Of about 160,000 clones listed, around 89% were seen once; the top ten hold 4% to 5.5%. Study observations and caveats: Two AZD1222 doses significantly raised spike-specific TCR breadth and depth over controls. The reported proportion of spike-specific TCRs targeting unmutated variant regions was nearly half.

The sequence was collected from an adult who received the AZD1222 COVID-19 vaccine. The rearrangement links TRBV9 to TRBJ1-1; D not resolved. Sequenced material: peripheral blood, taken 28 days after the second AZD1222 dose. CDR3 loop: CASTPTRPEAFF. In DNA, the CDR3 is TGTGCCAGCACCCCGACCCGACCAGAAGCTTTCTTT.